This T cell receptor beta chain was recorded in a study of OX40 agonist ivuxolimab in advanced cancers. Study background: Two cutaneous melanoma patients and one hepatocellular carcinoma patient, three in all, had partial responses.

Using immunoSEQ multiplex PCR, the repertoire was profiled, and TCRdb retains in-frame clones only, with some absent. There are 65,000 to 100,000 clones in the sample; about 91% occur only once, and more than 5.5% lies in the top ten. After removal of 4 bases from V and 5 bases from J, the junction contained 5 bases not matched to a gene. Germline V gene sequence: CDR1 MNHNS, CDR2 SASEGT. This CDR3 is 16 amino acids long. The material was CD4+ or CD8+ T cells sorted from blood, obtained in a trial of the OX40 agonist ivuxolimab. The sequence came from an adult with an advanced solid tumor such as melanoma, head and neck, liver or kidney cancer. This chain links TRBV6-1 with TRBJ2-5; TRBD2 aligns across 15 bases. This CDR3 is CASSGTSGRAQETQYF. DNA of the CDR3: TGTGCCAGCAGTGGGACTAGCGGGAGGGCCCAGGAGACCCAGTACTTC.